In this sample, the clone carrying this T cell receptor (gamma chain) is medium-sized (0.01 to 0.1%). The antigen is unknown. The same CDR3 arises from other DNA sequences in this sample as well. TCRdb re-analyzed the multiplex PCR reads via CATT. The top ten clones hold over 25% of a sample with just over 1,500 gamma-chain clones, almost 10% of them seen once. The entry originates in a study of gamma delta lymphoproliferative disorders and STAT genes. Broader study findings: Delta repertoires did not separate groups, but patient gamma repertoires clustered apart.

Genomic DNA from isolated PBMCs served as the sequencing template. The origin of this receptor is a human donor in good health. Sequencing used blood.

CDR3 residues: CATWDSYKKLF. Written as DNA, the CDR3 is TGTGCCACCTGGGATTCCTATAAGAAACTCTTT. The chain couples TRGV4 to TRGJ1 or TRGJ2. Here the J gene was assigned by germline matching of the DNA, as TCRdb has none. The V gene's germline CDR1 is EGSTGY and CDR2 YDSYTSSV. V was pared by 3 bases and J by 7 bases, with 3 bases of the junction left unmatched. The CDR3 length is 11 residues.